Detailed here is one T cell receptor (beta chain). The entry originates in a study of blood T cell repertoires in COVID-19. Study background: The samples span acute and convalescent COVID-19 from the United States, Italy and Spain. Sources were T cells, B-cell-depleted T cells, or PBMCs; the material itself was cDNA or gDNA.

V was shortened by 7 bases and J by 1 base, with 20 bases between the two germline ends. Germline loops: CDR1 GTSNPN, CDR2 SVGIG (reference sequence). The CDR3 length is 16 residues. TCRdb's copy holds only in-frame clones and misses some; the assay was immunoSEQ multiplex PCR. In the table there are over 130,000 clones, roughly 81% of which are singletons. Sequenced: peripheral blood. This chain uses TRBV30 with TRBJ1-3, with D possibly TRBD1 on 5 matching bases. The clonotype was recovered from a woman aged 45 to 65 with active or convalescent COVID-19. Written as DNA, the CDR3 is TGTGCCTTTGGGGTGGGGCCAGCTGTTTCTGGAAACACCATATATTTT. It is translated as CAFGVGPAVSGNTIYF.